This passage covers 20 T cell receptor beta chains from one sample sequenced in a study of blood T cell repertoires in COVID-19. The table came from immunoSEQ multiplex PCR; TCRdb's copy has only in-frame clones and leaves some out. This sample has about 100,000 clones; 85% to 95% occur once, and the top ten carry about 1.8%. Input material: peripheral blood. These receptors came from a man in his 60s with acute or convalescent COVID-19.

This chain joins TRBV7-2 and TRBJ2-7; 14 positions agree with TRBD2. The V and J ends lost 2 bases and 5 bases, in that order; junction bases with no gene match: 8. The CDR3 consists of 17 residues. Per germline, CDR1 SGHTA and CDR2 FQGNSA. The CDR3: CASSLTPGLAGDNEQYF. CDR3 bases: TGTGCCAGCAGCTTAACACCGGGACTAGCGGGAGACAACGAGCAGTACTTC.

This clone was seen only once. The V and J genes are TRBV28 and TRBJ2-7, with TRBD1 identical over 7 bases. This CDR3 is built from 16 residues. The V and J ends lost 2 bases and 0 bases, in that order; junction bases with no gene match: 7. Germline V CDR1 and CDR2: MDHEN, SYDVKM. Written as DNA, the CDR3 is TGTGCCAGCAGTTTAGGGACGACAGGGCTCTCCTACGAGCAGTACTTC. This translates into CASSLGTTGLSYEQYF.

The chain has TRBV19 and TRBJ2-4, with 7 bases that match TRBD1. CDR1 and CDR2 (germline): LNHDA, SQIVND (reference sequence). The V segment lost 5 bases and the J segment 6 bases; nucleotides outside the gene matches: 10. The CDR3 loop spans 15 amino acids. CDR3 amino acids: CASSVTPGQRNIQYF. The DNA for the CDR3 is TGTGCCAGTAGTGTCACACCGGGACAGAGAAACATTCAGTACTTC. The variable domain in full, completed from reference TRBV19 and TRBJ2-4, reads DGGITQSPKYLFRKEGQNVTLSCEQNLNHDAMYWYRQDPGQGLRLIYYSQIVNDFQKGDIAEGYSVSREKKESFPLTVTSAQKNPTAFYLCASSVTPGQRNIQYFGAGTRLSVL.

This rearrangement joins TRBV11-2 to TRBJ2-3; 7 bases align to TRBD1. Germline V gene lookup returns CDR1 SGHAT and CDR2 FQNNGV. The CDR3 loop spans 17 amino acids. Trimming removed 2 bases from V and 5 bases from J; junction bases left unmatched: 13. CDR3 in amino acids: CASSLPRNRGRGDTQYF. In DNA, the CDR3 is TGTGCCAGCAGCTTACCACGAAACAGGGGTCGGGGAGATACGCAGTATTTT.

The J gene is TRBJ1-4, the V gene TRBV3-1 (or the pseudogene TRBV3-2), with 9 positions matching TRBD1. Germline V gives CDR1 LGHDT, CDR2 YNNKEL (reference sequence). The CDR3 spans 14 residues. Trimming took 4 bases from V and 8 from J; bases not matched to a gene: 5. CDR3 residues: CASSLQGAGEKLFF. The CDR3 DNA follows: TGTGCCAGCAGCCTACAGGGGGCGGGAGAAAAACTGTTTTTT.

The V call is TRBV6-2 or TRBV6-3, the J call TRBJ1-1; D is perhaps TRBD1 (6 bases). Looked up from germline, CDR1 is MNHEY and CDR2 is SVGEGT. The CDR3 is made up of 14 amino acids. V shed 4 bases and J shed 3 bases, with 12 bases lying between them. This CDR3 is CASSSTGRDTEAFF. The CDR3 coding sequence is TGTGCCAGCAGTTCAACAGGGCGGGACACTGAAGCTTTCTTT.

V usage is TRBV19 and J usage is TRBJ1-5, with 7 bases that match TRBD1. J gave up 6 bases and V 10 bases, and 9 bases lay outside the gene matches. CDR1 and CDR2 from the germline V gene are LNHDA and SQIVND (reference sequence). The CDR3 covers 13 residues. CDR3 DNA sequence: TGTGCCAACCCGACAGGGCTGCCTCAGCCCCAGCATTTT. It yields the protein CANPTGLPQPQHF.

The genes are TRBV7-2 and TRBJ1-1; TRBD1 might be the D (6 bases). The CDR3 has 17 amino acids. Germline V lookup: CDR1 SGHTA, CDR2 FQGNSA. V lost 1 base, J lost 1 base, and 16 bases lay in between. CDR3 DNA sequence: TGTGCCAGCAGCTTAGGCTATTTCGGGACACCGAACACTGAAGCTTTCTTT. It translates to CASSLGYFGTPNTEAFF.

For the CDR3, the DNA is TGTGCCTGGAGTTCACCTGGGACAGGGGCTGCGGGGCCCCAGCATTTT. Its protein product is CAWSSPGTGAAGPQHF. V gene TRBV30 combines with J gene TRBJ1-5, with TRBD1 matching 10 bases. Germline trimming cut 2 bases from V and 9 bases from J; bases unmatched to any gene: 13. The CDR3 loop spans 16 amino acids. Per germline, CDR1 GTSNPN and CDR2 SVGIG (reference sequence).

Here the CDR3 reads CAISAREEQYF. CDR3 DNA sequence: TGTGCCATCAGTGCGCGAGAAGAGCAGTACTTC. This sequence joins TRBV10-3 and TRBJ2-7; D not certain. The germline gives CDR1 ENHRY, CDR2 SYGVKD. The CDR3 spans 11 residues. Trimming removed 4 bases from V and 7 bases from J, with 8 bases in between.

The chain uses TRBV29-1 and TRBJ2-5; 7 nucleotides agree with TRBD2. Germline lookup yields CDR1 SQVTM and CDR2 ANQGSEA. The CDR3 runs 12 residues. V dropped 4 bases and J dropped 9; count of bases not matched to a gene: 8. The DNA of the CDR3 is TGCAGCGTTGGTTTTAGCGGGCGGGCCCAGTACTTC. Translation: CSVGFSGRAQYF.

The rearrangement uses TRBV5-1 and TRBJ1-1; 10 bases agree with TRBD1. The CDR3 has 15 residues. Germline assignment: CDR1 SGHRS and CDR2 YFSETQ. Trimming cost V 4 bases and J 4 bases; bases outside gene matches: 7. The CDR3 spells CASSQLTGGFTEAFF. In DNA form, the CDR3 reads TGCGCCAGCAGCCAATTGACAGGGGGCTTCACTGAAGCTTTCTTT.

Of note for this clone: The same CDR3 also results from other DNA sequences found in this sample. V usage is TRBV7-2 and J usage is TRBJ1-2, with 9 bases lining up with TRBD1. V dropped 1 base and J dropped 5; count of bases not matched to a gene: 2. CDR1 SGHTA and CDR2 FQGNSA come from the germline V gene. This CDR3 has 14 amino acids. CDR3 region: CASSLGGTGYGYTF. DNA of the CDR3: TGTGCCAGCAGCTTAGGAGGGACAGGGTATGGCTACACCTTC. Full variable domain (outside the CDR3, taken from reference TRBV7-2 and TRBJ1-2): GAGVSQSPSNKVTEKGKDVELRCDPISGHTALYWYRQSLGQGLEFLIYFQGNSAPDKSGLPSDRFSAERTGGSVSTLTIQRTQQEDSAVYLCASSLGGTGYGYTFGSGTRLTVV.

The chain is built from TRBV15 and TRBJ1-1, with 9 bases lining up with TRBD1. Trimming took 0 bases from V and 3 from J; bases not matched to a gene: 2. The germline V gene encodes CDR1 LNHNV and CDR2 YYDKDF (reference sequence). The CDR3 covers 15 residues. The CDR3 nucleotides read TGTGCCACCAGCAGAGAGGGACAGGGAGACACTGAAGCTTTCTTT. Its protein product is CATSREGQGDTEAFF.

CDR3 in DNA: TGTGCCAGCAGACCCTATGGGGGGGCCCCCAACACTGAAGCTTTCTTT. The encoded protein is CASRPYGGAPNTEAFF. The rearrangement links TRBV5-6 to TRBJ1-1; a possible D gene is TRBD1 (6 bases). Trimming took 5 bases from V and 2 from J, leaving 19 bases between them. There are 16 residues in the CDR3. CDR1 SGHDT and CDR2 YYEEEE come from the germline V gene.

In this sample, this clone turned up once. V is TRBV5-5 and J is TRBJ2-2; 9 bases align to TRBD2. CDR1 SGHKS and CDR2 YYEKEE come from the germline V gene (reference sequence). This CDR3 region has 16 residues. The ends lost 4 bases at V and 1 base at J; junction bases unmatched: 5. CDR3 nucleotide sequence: TGTGCCAGCAGCCCGGGACTAGCCTTGAACACCGGGGAGCTGTTTTTT. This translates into CASSPGLALNTGELFF.

CDR3 loop: CASSGQLNSPLHF. The CDR3, as DNA: TGTGCCAGCAGTGGACAGCTAAATTCACCCCTCCACTTT. The rearrangement uses TRBV25-1 and TRBJ1-6, with D perhaps TRBD1 (5 bases). The CDR3 sequence is 13 residues long. The germline CDR1 and CDR2 sequences are MGHDK and SYGVNS. Trimming pared 4 bases from V and 7 bases from J, leaving 8 bases between.

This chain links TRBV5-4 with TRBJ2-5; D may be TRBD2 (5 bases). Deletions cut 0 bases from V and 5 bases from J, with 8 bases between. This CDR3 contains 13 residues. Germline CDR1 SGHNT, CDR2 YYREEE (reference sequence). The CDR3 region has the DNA TGTGCCAGCAGCTTGGGGCGAGGGGAGACCCAGTACTTC. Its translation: CASSLGRGETQYF.

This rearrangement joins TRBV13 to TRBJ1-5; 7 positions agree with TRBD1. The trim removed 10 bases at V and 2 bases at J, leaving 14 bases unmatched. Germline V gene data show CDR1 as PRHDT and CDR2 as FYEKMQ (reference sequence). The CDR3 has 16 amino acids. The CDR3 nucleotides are TGTGCCATCGTGACAGGGACCGAGTTCGGCAATCAGCCCCAGCATTTT. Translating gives CAIVTGTEFGNQPQHF.

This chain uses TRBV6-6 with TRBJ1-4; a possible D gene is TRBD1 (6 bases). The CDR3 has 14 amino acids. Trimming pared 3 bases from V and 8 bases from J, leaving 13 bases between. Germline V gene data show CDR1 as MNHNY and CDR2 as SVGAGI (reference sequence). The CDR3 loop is CASSYDRSNEKLFF. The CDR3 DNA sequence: TGTGCCAGCAGTTATGACAGGAGTAACGAAAAACTGTTTTTT.